Following are 8 T cell receptor beta chains from one sample sequenced in a study of regulatory T cells in long-lasting Graves disease. Arm-PCR of CDR3 regions and iRepertoire HTBI primers were the basis on which TCR beta libraries were built. One entry per CDR3 protein, called by TCRdb with MiXCR from the multiplex PCR reads. Of 500,000 or so distinct CDR3 sequences listed, roughly a sixth are singletons. Time point reported: newly diagnosed GD, antithyroid drugs for less than 3 months. RNA from PBMCs was the source of the TCR library. These same records also appear under a second study, on T cells in Graves' hyperthyroidism and ophthalmopathy.

The starting material was peripheral blood mononuclear cells (PBMCs), obtained at new diagnosis, from a patient treated with antithyroid drugs. The receptor set was obtained from a woman aged 40 to 65 with Graves disease.

This sequence joins TRBV6-2 or TRBV6-3 and TRBJ1-5; D unclear. CDR1 is MNHEY and CDR2 is SVGEGT in the germline V gene. CDR3 size: 17 residues. Trimming left V 0 bases short and J 0 bases short, with 12 bases between. As DNA, the CDR3 is TGTGCCAGCAGTTACTCACCAGGATCTTATAGCAATCAGCCCCAGCATTTT. Translation: CASSYSPGSYSNQPQHF.

At least ten counts were recorded for this clonotype. The chain uses TRBV6-1 and TRBJ1-5; possible D gene TRBD1, 5 bases. The V end was cut by 8 bases, the J end by 11 bases, with 19 bases between. This CDR3 is 13 amino acids long. Germline assignment: CDR1 MNHNS and CDR2 SASEGT. CDR3: CASCQGRYMAQHF. For the CDR3, the DNA is TGTGCCAGCTGCCAGGGACGCTATATGGCCCAGCATTTT.

This clonotype was seen many times. The rearrangement joins TRBV20-1 to TRBJ2-5, with D uncertain. Germline lookup yields CDR1 DFQATT and CDR2 SNEGSKA (reference sequence). With 3 bases removed from V and 4 bases from J, the gap between germline ends came to 12 bases. The CDR3 contains 13 residues. CDR3 nucleotides: TGCAGTGCTAGCCTTGGATCAGGAGAGACCCAGTACTTC. Translated: CSASLGSGETQYF.

The chain is built from TRBV6-1 and TRBJ1-4; 7 positions match TRBD1. After removal of 6 bases from V and 0 bases from J, the junction contained 10 bases not matched to a gene. The CDR3 is 17 amino acids. Germline V gives CDR1 MNHNS, CDR2 SASEGT. The CDR3 here is CASSLRQGAPTNEKLFF. The DNA of the CDR3 is TGTGCCAGCAGCCTCAGACAGGGAGCTCCAACTAATGAAAAACTGTTTTTT.

The J gene is TRBJ2-2, the V gene TRBV6-2 or TRBV6-3; D possibly corresponds to TRBD1 (6 bases). V was shortened by 5 bases and J by 5 bases, with 15 bases between the two germline ends. Looked up from germline, CDR1 is MNHEY and CDR2 is SVGEGT. CDR3 length: 15 amino acids. CDR3: CASSEMGHLTGELFF. CDR3 sequence (DNA): TGTGCCAGCAGTGAGATGGGACACTTAACCGGGGAGCTGTTTTTT.

The CDR3 spells CASSYYDRMIANSPLHF. CDR3 sequence (DNA): TGTGCCAGCAGTTACTATGACAGGATGATCGCTAATTCACCCCTCCACTTT. The chain employs TRBV6-5 and TRBJ1-6; tentatively, D is TRBD1 (6 bases). Trimming removed 1 base at V and 6 bases at J, with 16 bases between. Germline loops: CDR1 MNHEY, CDR2 SVGAGI. The CDR3 length is 17 residues.

This clonotype came up a few times. Possible read error: a much larger clone is one base away. This chain uses TRBV12-3 or TRBV12-4 with TRBJ2-1; D unclear. The CDR3 is made up of 14 amino acids. Deletions cut 5 bases from V and 0 bases from J, with 8 bases between. The CDR3 sequence is CASSDSSSYNEQFF. DNA for the CDR3: TGTGCCAGCAGTGACTCTAGCTCCTACAATGAGCAGTTCTTC.

This clonotype occurred a few times. J is TRBJ1-5 and V is TRBV5-6; D gene ambiguous. CDR1 SGHDT and CDR2 YYEEEE come from the germline V gene. V lost 2 bases and J lost 4, with 7 bases in between. This CDR3 has 13 amino acids. The DNA for the CDR3 is TGTGCCAGCAGCTTTACCCCAAATCAGCCCCAGCATTTT. It specifies CASSFTPNQPQHF.